This section outlines one T cell receptor beta chain sequence together with its context. This sample stems from a study of blood T cell repertoires in COVID-19. In the study overall: Samples of COVID-19 (acute and convalescent) were obtained from the United States, Italy and Spain. Sample material is recorded as cDNA or gDNA derived from T cells, B-cell-depleted T cells, or PBMCs.

Original handling: Nucleated cell counts were estimated from reference gene primer amplification. TCRdb's table, derived via immunoSEQ multiplex PCR, lists solely in-frame clones and lacks some. The DNA was the basis for D and trimming; V, J and clone size are from that table. Of 180,000 or so clones listed, 80% to 90% were seen once; the top ten hold 2% to 3%. CDR1 and CDR2 from the germline V gene are ENHRY and SYGVKD. The CDR3 consists of 13 residues. The ends lost 5 bases at V and 6 bases at J; junction bases unmatched: 5. This TCR derives from a middle-aged man with active or convalescent COVID-19. The rearrangement joins TRBV10-3 to TRBJ1-2, with 8 nucleotides matching TRBD1. Sequencing was done on a sample of peripheral blood. The CDR3 sequence: CAISRRTGNGYTF. In DNA form, the CDR3 reads TGTGCCATCAGTCGCCGGACAGGGAATGGCTACACCTTC.